The present T cell receptor (beta chain) was sequenced within a study of blood T cell repertoires in COVID-19. About the study: COVID-19 samples, acute and convalescent, were from the United States, Italy and Spain. T cells, B-cell-depleted T cells, or PBMCs supplied cDNA or gDNA.

Produced via immunoSEQ multiplex PCR; TCRdb's table is partial and in-frame only. The sample has a few hundred thousand clones, 88% seen once. Participant reports of clinical history set cohort assignment. Two negative PCRs, clearance, or symptom resolution had been documented for recovered Cohort 3 donors. Germline assignment: CDR1 SGHVS and CDR2 FNYEAQ. Trimming took off 2 bases at V and 7 bases at J, with 8 bases between the two ends. The CDR3 loop spans 13 amino acids. This receptor was taken from a woman in her thirties or forties who had recovered from COVID-19. The sequenced sample was PBMCs or T cells enriched from blood (not recorded which). This chain connects TRBV7-6 to TRBJ1-4, with unresolved D. The CDR3 loop reads CASSLSGSEKLFF. Here the CDR3 DNA reads TGTGCCAGCAGCTTATCGGGATCTGAAAAACTGTTTTTT.